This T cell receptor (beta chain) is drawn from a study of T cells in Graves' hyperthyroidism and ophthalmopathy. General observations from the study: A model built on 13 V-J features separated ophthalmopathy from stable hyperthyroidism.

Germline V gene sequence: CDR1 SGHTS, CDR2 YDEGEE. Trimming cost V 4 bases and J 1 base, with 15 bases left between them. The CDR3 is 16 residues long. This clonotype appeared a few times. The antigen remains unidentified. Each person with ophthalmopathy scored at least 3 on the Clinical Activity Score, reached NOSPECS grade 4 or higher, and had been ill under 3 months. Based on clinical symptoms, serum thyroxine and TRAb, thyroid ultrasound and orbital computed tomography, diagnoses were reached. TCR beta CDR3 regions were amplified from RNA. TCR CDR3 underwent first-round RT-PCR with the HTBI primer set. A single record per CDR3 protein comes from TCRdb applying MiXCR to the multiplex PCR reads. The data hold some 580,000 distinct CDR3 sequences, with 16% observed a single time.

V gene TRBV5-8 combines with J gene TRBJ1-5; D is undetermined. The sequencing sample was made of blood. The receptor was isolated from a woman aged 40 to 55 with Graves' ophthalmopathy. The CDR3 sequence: CASSPGDHLSNQPQHF. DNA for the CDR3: TGTGCCAGCAGCCCGGGAGACCACCTAAGCAATCAGCCCCAGCATTTT. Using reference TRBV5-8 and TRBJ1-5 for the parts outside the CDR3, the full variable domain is EAGVTQSPTHLIKTRGQQATLRCSPISGHTSVYWYQQALGLGLQFLLWYDEGEERNRGNFPPRFSGRQFPNYSSELNVNALELEDSALYLCASSPGDHLSNQPQHFGDGTRLSIL.